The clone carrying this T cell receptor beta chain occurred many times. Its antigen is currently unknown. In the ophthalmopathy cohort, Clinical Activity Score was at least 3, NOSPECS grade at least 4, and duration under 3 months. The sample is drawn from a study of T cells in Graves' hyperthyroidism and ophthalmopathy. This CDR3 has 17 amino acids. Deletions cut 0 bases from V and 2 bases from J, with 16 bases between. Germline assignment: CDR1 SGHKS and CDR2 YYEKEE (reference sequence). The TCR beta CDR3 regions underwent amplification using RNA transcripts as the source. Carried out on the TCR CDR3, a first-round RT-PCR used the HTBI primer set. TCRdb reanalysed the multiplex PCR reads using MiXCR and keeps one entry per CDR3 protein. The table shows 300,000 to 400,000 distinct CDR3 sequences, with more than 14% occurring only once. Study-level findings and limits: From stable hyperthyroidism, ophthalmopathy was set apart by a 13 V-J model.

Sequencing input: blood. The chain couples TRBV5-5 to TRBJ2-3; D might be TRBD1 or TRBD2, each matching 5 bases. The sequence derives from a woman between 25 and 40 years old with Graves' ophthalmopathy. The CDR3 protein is CASSLVPGTGSTDTQYF. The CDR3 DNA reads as TGTGCCAGCAGCTTGGTTCCGGGGACCGGTTCCACAGATACGCAGTATTTT.